A selection of T cell receptor beta chains follows, all from one sample in a study of radiotherapy plus CTLA-4 blockade in lung cancer. The assay was immunoSEQ multiplex PCR, and TCRdb's table has in-frame clones only and misses some. This sample carries about 38,000 clones, about 68% of them seen once, and the ten largest clones take roughly 8.7%. This specimen consisted of peripheral blood, obtained from a patient treated with radiotherapy plus ipilimumab. The receptors come from a human donor with non-small cell lung cancer who had stable disease on radiotherapy plus ipilimumab. Each CDR3 is given with its conserved first and last residue. The order of the fields is D gene, V gene, J gene, clone size, CDR3 DNA, CDR3 protein. A D gene is named only where the DNA matches it firmly. Clone size is not always given. Where it is, it says once, few, many or a class for expanded clones.

TRBD1	TRBV5-4	TRBJ1-1	.	TGTGCCAGCAGCTTGGGATCCGGACAGGGAGCTTTCTTT	CASSLGSGQGAFF
.	TRBV6-1	TRBJ1-5	.	TGTGCCAGCAATACACCCCTAAACAGAGGTCAGCCCCAGCATTTT	CASNTPLNRGQPQHF
TRBD1	TRBV6-5	TRBJ1-1	once	TGTGCCAGCAGTAAACCGGGACAGGGGCCCGCGCATTTCTTT	CASSKPGQGPAHFF
TRBD1	TRBV7-2	TRBJ1-1	.	TGTGCCAGCAGCTTAGGGACAGGGACCACTGAAGCTTTCTTT	CASSLGTGTTEAFF
.	TRBV19	TRBJ1-2	.	TGTGCCAGTAGTATTCGCGGGCAGGGGTACCCGTTCCTTTATGGCTACACCTTC	CASSIRGQGYPFLYGYTF
.	TRBV6-6	TRBJ2-6	once	TGTGCCAGCAGTTTCGACAGCCCCTCTGGGGCCAACGTCCTGACTTTC	CASSFDSPSGANVLTF
TRBD2	TRBV7-3	TRBJ2-2	few	TGTGCCAGCAGCCCGGGGGGGGCGGGCACCGGGGAGCTGTTTTTT	CASSPGGAGTGELFF
.	TRBV5-1	TRBJ1-2	.	TGCGCCAGCAGCTTGGCCGATCAGGGAGTCTATGGCTACACCTTC	CASSLADQGVYGYTF
.	TRBV5-1	TRBJ2-1	.	TGCGCCAGCAGCTTGGGACGACTAGCCTACAATGAGCAGTTCTTC	CASSLGRLAYNEQFF
.	TRBV19	TRBJ2-2	.	TGTGCCAGTAGTAGACCCAGGGACCCGGGGTCCGGGGAGCTGTTTTTT	CASSRPRDPGSGELFF
TRBD1	TRBV7-2	TRBJ2-1	.	TGTGCCAGCAGCCCCAGGGGGCTCTTCAATGAGCAGTTCTTC	CASSPRGLFNEQFF
.	TRBV7-8	TRBJ2-7	.	TGTGCCAGCAGCCCGTCCACGTGGGGGAACTACGAGCAGTACTTC	CASSPSTWGNYEQYF
.	TRBV18	TRBJ1-5	few	TGTGCCAGCTCCCGAGAGGTTTCCGGGGTCGGGCAGCCCCAGCATTTT	CASSREVSGVGQPQHF
.	TRBV6-1	TRBJ1-5	.	TGTGCCAGCAGTCCCCAAGCAGGGAATCGTCAGCCCCAGCATTTT	CASSPQAGNRQPQHF
TRBD2	TRBV2	TRBJ2-3	.	TGTGCCAGCAGTGAAAAACTAGCGGGGGGACGCACGCAGTATTTT	CASSEKLAGGRTQYF
.	TRBV11-2	TRBJ1-1	.	TGTGCCAGCAGCTTAGTAGCAGGGATGAACACTGAAGCTTTCTTT	CASSLVAGMNTEAFF
TRBD1	TRBV4-3	TRBJ1-2	few	TGCGCCAGCAGCCAAGAGATCGGGACAGGGGGGGTCTACACCTTC	CASSQEIGTGGVYTF
TRBD2	TRBV6-5	TRBJ2-1	few	TGTGCCAGCAGCCGAACTAGCGGGGGGGCCCATGAGCAGTTCTTC	CASSRTSGGAHEQFF
.	TRBV7-9	TRBJ2-7	.	TGTGCCATCCTAACGGACGGATCCTACGAGCAGTACTTC	CAILTDGSYEQYF
.	TRBV6-1	TRBJ2-2	few	TGTGCCAGCAGACTTGTCGGGGAGCTGTTTTTT	CASRLVGELFF